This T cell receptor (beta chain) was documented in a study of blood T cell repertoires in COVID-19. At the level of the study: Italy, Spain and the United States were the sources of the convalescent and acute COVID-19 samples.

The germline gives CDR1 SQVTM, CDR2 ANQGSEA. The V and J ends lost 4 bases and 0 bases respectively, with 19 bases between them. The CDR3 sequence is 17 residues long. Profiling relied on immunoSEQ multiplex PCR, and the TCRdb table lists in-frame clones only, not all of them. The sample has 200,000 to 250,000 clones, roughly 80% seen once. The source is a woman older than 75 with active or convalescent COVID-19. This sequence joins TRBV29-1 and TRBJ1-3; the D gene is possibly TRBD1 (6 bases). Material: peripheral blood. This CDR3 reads CSVATISGHSSGNTIYF. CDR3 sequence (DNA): TGCAGCGTTGCTACAATATCGGGACACAGCTCTGGAAACACCATATATTTT.